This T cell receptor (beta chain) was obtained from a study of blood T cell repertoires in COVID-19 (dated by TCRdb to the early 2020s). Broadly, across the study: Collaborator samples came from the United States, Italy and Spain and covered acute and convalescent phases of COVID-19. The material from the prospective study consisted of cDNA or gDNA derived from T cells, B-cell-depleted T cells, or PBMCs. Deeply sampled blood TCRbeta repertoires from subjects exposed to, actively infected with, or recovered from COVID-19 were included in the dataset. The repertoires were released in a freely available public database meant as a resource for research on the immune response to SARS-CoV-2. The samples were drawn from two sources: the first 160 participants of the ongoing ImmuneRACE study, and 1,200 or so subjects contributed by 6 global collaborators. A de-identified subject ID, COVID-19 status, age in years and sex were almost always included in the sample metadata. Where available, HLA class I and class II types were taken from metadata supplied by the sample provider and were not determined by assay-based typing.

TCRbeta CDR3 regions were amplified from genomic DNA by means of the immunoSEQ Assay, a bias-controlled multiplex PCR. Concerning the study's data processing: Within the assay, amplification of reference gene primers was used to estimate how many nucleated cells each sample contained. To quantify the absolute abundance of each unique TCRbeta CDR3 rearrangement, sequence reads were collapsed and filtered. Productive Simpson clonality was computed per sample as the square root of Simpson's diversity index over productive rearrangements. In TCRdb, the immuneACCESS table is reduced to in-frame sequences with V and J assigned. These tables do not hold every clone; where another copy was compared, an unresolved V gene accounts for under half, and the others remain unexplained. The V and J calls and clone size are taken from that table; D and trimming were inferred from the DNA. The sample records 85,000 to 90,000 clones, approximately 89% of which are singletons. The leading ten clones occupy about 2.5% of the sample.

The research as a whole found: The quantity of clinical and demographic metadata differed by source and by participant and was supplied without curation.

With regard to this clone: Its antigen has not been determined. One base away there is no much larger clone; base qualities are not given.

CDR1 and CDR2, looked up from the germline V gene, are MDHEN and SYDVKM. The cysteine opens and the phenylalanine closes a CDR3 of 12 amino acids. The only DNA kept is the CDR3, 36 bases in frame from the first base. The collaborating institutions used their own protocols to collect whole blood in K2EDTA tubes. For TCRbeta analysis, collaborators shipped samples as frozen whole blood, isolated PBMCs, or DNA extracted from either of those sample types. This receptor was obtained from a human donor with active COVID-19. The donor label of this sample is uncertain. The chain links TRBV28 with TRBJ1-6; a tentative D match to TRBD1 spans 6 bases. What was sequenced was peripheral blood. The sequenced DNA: TGTGCTGGGGGGGGGCTGTCTTCACCCCTCCACTTT. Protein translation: CAGGGLSSPLHF.